Listed below are T cell receptor beta chains from one sample, sequenced in a study of CXCR3-negative and CXCR3-positive naive CD8 T cells. After re-calling the 5' RACE reads, TCRdb lists one entry per CDR3 protein, DNA absent. The data show tens of thousands of distinct CDR3 sequences, and the top ten clones hold 0.8%. Sequencing input: naive CXCR3+ CD8+ T cells from blood. These TCRs come from a human donor in good health. Some clones in this sample may be carry-over from other donors' samples. Each CDR3 is given with its conserved first and last residue. The order of the fields is V gene, J gene, CDR3 protein.

V gene: TRBV7-9; J gene: TRBJ1-3; CDR3 protein: CASSPGNTIYF
V gene: TRBV5-8; J gene: TRBJ2-7; CDR3 protein: CATGTSGTAYEQYF
V gene: TRBV20-1; J gene: TRBJ2-7; CDR3 protein: CSARGEGYEQYF
V gene: TRBV20-1; J gene: TRBJ2-7; CDR3 protein: CSAREGYEQYF
V gene: TRBV2; J gene: TRBJ2-4; CDR3 protein: CASSGLQEPLAKNIQCF
V gene: TRBV7-6; J gene: TRBJ2-7; CDR3 protein: CASSRAGTSSHEQYF
V gene: TRBV28; J gene: TRBJ1-1; CDR3 protein: CAIRGLMNTEAFF
V gene: TRBV20-1; J gene: TRBJ2-1; CDR3 protein: CSARGASQGIRYNEQFF
V gene: TRBV2; J gene: TRBJ2-1; CDR3 protein: CASSERGSPYNEQFF
V gene: TRBV11-1; J gene: TRBJ2-7; CDR3 protein: CASSQNGRTGGTYEQYF
V gene: TRBV4-2; J gene: TRBJ2-3; CDR3 protein: CASSQFAGEPRGDTQYF
V gene: TRBV28; J gene: TRBJ1-1; CDR3 protein: CASSPPGDVVTEAFF
V gene: TRBV2; J gene: TRBJ1-1; CDR3 protein: CAVQVPGDTEAFF
V gene: TRBV6-2/TRBV6-3; J gene: TRBJ2-1; CDR3 protein: CASKRLAGGAYNEQFF
V gene: TRBV28; J gene: TRBJ2-2; CDR3 protein: CASSLSQGTGELFF
V gene: TRBV15; J gene: TRBJ2-5; CDR3 protein: CATSSSRGRQETQYF